This T cell receptor (beta chain) was sequenced during a study of blood T cell repertoires in COVID-19. This CDR3 is 12 amino acids long. With V trimmed by 5 bases and J by 5 bases, 0 bases remained unmatched. CDR1 and CDR2 (germline): MDHEN, SYDVKM. Assay used: immunoSEQ multiplex PCR; TCRdb lists only in-frame clones, some missing. This table has about 250,000 clones, about 83% appearing once. This clone occurred once. The material sequenced was PBMCs or T cells enriched from blood (not recorded which). The J gene is TRBJ2-5, the V gene TRBV28; 9 nucleotides agree with TRBD2. This sequence was found in a woman aged 40 to 50 who had been exposed to COVID-19. The CDR3 is CASSAGGETQYF. The DNA of the CDR3 is TGTGCCAGCAGTGCGGGGGGGGAGACCCAGTACTTC.